The clone carrying this TCR beta chain was counted a few times. Its antigen is currently unknown. Sorting with CD45RO/CCR7/CD25/CD127/CD95/CD27 yielded naive, central memory, regulatory and stem-like memory CD4+ cells. This sample is drawn from a study of beta chain features in type 1 diabetes. The investigators reverse transcribed all of the isolated RNA, so they sequenced expressed TCRB transcripts. The method was immunoSEQ multiplex PCR; TCRdb's version includes in-frame clones alone and lacks a portion of them. The sample shows around 710,000 clones, around 12% of them seen only once. General observations from the study: Shorter TCRB CDR3s, moderately but significantly so, marked every one of the four CD4+ subsets in Type 1 diabetes patients. Equally in patients and controls, PCR might preferentially amplify shorter templates. High-TCR-expressing cells could be over-represented by cDNA sequencing.

Sequencing was carried out using naive CD4+ T cells from blood. The TCR sequence derives from a young man with type 1 diabetes.

The CDR3 DNA reads TGTGCCAGCAGCTTCCTCCGGGGTGAGCAGTTCTTC. Its translation: CASSFLRGEQFF. The chain is built from TRBV11-2 and TRBJ2-1, with D perhaps matching TRBD2 (5 bases). Germline V gene sequence: CDR1 SGHAT, CDR2 FQNNGV. The V end lost 3 bases, the J end lost 9 bases, and 9 bases lay between the germline ends. This CDR3 has 12 residues.